These T cell receptor beta chains were read from a single sample in a study of monozygotic twins with inflammatory bowel disease. TCRdb reworked the 5' RACE reads into one entry per CDR3 protein, no DNA. In all, the sample yields around 230,000 distinct CDR3 sequences. The sample comprised blood. The receptors derive from a human donor with ulcerative colitis or Crohn's disease, or a healthy co-twin of an affected twin (not recorded which). The CDR3 runs from the conserved cysteine through the conserved F or W.

CDR3aa	j_gene	v_gene
CATLQVNEQFF	TRBJ2-1	TRBV10-3
CASSYSNRVGLEQFF	TRBJ2-1	TRBV6-5
CASSIPSSPLHF	TRBJ1-6	TRBV21-1
CASSFGIGADTQYF	TRBJ2-3	TRBV7-7
CSAELEGQPQHF	TRBJ1-5	TRBV29-1
CASSLFEGAHVEQFF	TRBJ2-1	TRBV7-2
CAGGMNTEAFF	TRBJ1-1	TRBV20-1
CASSFSGGGTEAFF	TRBJ1-1	TRBV11-2
CASSRTRGGGNQPQHF	TRBJ1-5	TRBV12-3/TRBV12-4
CSARSGGSNYGYTF	TRBJ1-2	TRBV20-1
CSASLPGVGNQPQHF	TRBJ1-5	TRBV20-1
CASSLIGAKNIQYF	TRBJ2-4	TRBV5-1
CAISEYGTQERKTQYF	TRBJ2-5	TRBV10-3
CASSWRGERFTEAFF	TRBJ1-1	TRBV5-1
CASSQTTGQGNTDTQYF	TRBJ2-3	TRBV18
CSASDGGEQPQHF	TRBJ1-5	TRBV20-1
CASSTNADRGRLYNSPLHF	TRBJ1-6	TRBV19
CASSLRGMFYGYTF	TRBJ1-2	TRBV12-3/TRBV12-4
CASSLPPLPGPLDYGYTF	TRBJ1-2	TRBV11-2
CASSEQGSAKNIQYF	TRBJ2-4	TRBV6-1
CASRRQDTSYEQYF	TRBJ2-7	TRBV5-5
CASTRDRGTEAFF	TRBJ1-1	TRBV5-1
CAISEPPPGLASGELFF	TRBJ2-2	TRBV10-3
CASSLVPSSERNGNEQFF	TRBJ2-1	TRBV11-2
CASSLWSQETQYF	TRBJ2-5	TRBV12-3/TRBV12-4
CASSSSGGALYEQFF	TRBJ2-1	TRBV5-1
CASSPGESSYNEQFF	TRBJ2-1	TRBV18
CASSLTALDFSYNEQFF	TRBJ2-1	TRBV6-1
CASSPGGASYNEQFF	TRBJ2-1	TRBV7-3
CASSSTQTAWGTEAFF	TRBJ1-1	TRBV5-1
CASRDRDLFSGANVLTF	TRBJ2-6	TRBV6-1
CASSYDGIESLASYEQYF	TRBJ2-7	TRBV6-2/TRBV6-3
CASSRGQPQHF	TRBJ1-5	TRBV12-3/TRBV12-4
CASSLARDPPYNEQFF	TRBJ2-1	TRBV5-1
CSASGRQETQYF	TRBJ2-5	TRBV20-1
CASSQSRGVNRETQYF	TRBJ2-5	TRBV4-1